Each of the 8 T cell receptor beta chains below was sequenced from the same sample in a study of CD8+ T cells in alopecia areata. The sequencing template was cDNA reverse transcribed from extracted RNA. TCRdb's table, derived via immunoSEQ multiplex PCR, lists solely in-frame clones and lacks some. The sample has 200,000 to 250,000 clones, about 57% seen once. This sample's treatment: oral pan-JAK inhibitor, 5-10 mg twice daily. Sequencing was performed on CD4+ T cells sorted from blood, taken at week 4, from a patient treated with tofacitinib. Receptors were obtained from a human donor with alopecia areata.

This chain links TRBV4-3 with TRBJ2-2, with D possibly TRBD1 on 6 matching bases. V lost 4 bases and J 5 bases, leaving 14 bases between the germline ends. The V gene's germline CDR1 is LGHNA and CDR2 YSLEER. The length of the CDR3 is 15 residues. This CDR3 reads CASSRSGQLTGELFF. The CDR3 nucleotides are TGCGCCAGCAGCCGATCGGGACAATTAACCGGGGAGCTGTTTTTT.

This sequence joins TRBV29-1 and TRBJ2-7, with a tentative D call TRBD2 (6 bases). The CDR3 spans 13 residues. CDR1 SQVTM and CDR2 ANQGSEA come from the germline V gene. With 4 bases removed from V and 2 bases from J, the gap between germline ends came to 12 bases. CDR3 in DNA: TGCAGCGTTGGCGGGGCCAGTACCTACGAGCAGTACTTC. Encoded protein: CSVGGASTYEQYF.

The genes are TRBV29-1 and TRBJ2-7; a weak D match, TRBD2 (6 bases). CDR3 length: 10 residues. Germline assignment: CDR1 SQVTM and CDR2 ANQGSEA. Trimming took 7 bases from V and 5 from J, leaving 9 bases between them. This CDR3 is CSAGEHEQYF. The CDR3 coding sequence is TGCAGCGCGGGAGAACACGAGCAGTACTTC.

This chain connects TRBV6-6 to TRBJ2-3, with D perhaps given as TRBD1 or TRBD2 (5 bases each). Trimming pared 6 bases from V and 1 base from J, leaving 17 bases between. This CDR3 has 16 amino acids. Germline V gene lookup returns CDR1 MNHNY and CDR2 SVGAGI (reference sequence). CDR3 sequence: CASSPGDALGTDTQYF. The CDR3 coding sequence is TGTGCCAGCAGCCCCGGGGACGCCCTGGGCACAGATACGCAGTATTTT.

The J gene is TRBJ2-1, the V gene TRBV29-1; D perhaps matches TRBD1 (6 bases). CDR1 is SQVTM and CDR2 is ANQGSEA in the germline V gene. This CDR3 has 14 amino acids. Between the trimmed V and J ends, which lost 4 bases and 2 bases, there was a span of 12 bases. The CDR3 coding sequence is TGCAGCGTTGGATGGCAGGGGCCCTACAATGAGCAGTTCTTC. It specifies CSVGWQGPYNEQFF.

This clone was observed a few times. V usage is TRBV21-1 and J usage is TRBJ2-4; TRBD2 is taken as the D call from the table, unchecked against the DNA. TRBV21-1 is given as a pseudogene. This CDR3 comprises 15 residues. The CDR3 region has the DNA TGTGCCAGCAGCAAATGTCTCGGAGCCAAAAACATTCAGTACTTC. As protein: CASSKCLGAKNIQYF.

The V gene is TRBV29-1, the J gene TRBJ2-1, with unresolved D. CDR1 and CDR2 from the germline V gene are SQVTM and ANQGSEA. V was trimmed by 5 bases and J by 4 bases, leaving 9 bases between them. The CDR3 covers 12 residues. The CDR3 bases are TGCAGCGTTCAGACTCCTTACAATGAGCAGTTCTTC. The encoded protein is CSVQTPYNEQFF.

This clone was seen more than once but under ten times. V usage is TRBV29-1 and J usage is TRBJ1-1; D gene ambiguous. The V gene's germline CDR1 is SQVTM and CDR2 ANQGSEA. The CDR3 sequence is 12 residues long. The ends were cut back, 4 bases at V and 4 bases at J, with 10 bases in the middle. The CDR3 DNA reads as TGCAGCGTTGCTGAGGGAAGCACTGAAGCTTTCTTT. Translated: CSVAEGSTEAFF.